This TCR beta chain emerged from a study of identical twins. Carrying unique molecular identifiers, the cDNA also gained a universal primer site through template switching. TCRdb re-analysed the 5' RACE reads in MiXCR, keeping a single row per CDR3 protein. Of over 600,000 distinct CDR3 sequences listed, approximately 22% are singletons. V was trimmed by 4 bases and J by 1 base, leaving 8 bases between them. CDR1 SGHRS and CDR2 YFSETQ come from the germline V gene. The CDR3 loop spans 13 amino acids. This sample was shared with a second study, whose subject was T cells expressing NK-cell markers. That paper states: Sorted CD3+CD56+NKG2C+, CD3+CD56+NKG2C- and CD3+CD56-NKG2C+ T-cell subsets were beta-chain profiled. Several donors likewise had their CD3+CD56-NKG2C+ fraction led by these clonotypes.

V and J are TRBV5-1 and TRBJ2-5; D is unclear. This clonotype was sampled from a young woman in good health. Sequencing was carried out using PBMCs. The CDR3 protein is CASSATGQETQYF. CDR3 sequence (DNA): TGCGCCAGCAGCGCAACTGGCCAAGAGACCCAGTACTTC.